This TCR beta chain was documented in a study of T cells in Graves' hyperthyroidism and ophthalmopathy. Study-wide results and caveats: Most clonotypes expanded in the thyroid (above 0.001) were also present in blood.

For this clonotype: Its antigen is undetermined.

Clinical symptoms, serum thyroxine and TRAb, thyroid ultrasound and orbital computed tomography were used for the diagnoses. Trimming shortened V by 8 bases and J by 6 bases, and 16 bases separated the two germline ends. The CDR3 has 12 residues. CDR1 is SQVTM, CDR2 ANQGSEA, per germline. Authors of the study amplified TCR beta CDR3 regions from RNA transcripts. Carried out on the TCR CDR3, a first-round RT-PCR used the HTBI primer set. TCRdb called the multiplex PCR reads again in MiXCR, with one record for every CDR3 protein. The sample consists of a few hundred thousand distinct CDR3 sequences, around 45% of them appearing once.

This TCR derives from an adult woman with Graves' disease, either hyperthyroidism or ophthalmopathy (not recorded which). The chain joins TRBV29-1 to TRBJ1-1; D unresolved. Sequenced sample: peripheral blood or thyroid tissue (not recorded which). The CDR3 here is CSLGLRSSEAFF. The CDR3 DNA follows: TGCAGCTTAGGTTTACGGAGCTCTGAAGCTTTCTTT.